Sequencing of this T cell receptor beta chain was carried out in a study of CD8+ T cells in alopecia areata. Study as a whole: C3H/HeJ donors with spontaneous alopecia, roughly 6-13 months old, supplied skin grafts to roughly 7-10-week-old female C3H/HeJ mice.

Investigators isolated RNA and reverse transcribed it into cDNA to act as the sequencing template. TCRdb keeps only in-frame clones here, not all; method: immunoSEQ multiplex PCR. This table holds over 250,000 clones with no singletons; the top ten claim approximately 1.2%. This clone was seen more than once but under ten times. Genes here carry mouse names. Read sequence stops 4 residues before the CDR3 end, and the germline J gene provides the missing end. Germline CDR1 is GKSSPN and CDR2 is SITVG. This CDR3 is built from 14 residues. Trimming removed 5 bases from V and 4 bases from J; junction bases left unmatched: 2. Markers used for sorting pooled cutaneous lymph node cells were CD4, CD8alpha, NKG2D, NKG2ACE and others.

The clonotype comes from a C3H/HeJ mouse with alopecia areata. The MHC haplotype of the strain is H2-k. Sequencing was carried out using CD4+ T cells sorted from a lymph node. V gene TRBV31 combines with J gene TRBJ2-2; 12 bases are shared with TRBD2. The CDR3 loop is CAWGLGGGTGQLYF. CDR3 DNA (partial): TGTGCCTGGGGACTGGGGGGGGGCACCGGG. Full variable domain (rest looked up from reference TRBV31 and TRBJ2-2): AQTIHQWPVAEIKAVGSPLSLGCTIKGKSSPNLYWYWQATGGTLQQLFYSITVGQVESVVQLNLSASRPKDDQFILSTEKLLLSHSGFYLCAWGLGGGTGQLYFGEGSKLTVL.